These 19 T cell receptor beta chains originate from one sample sequenced in a study of T cell responses to AZD1222 COVID-19 vaccine. Generated by immunoSEQ multiplex PCR, the TCRdb table keeps only in-frame clones and is missing some. This sample has around 95,000 clones, with around 87% found just once. Sequenced material: peripheral blood, taken on day 0 of AZD1222 vaccination. The receptors stem from an adult in good health.

The chain has TRBV19 and TRBJ2-5, with 7 bases identical to TRBD1. V was pared by 4 bases and J by 3 bases, with 8 bases of the junction left unmatched. The CDR3 totals 15 residues. CDR1 and CDR2 (germline): LNHDA, SQIVND (reference sequence). The chain's CDR3 is CASSSGMTGKETQYF. The CDR3 region has the DNA TGTGCCAGTAGTAGTGGAATGACAGGGAAAGAGACCCAGTACTTC.

This chain links TRBV7-2 with TRBJ2-3, with no clear D. From germline, CDR1 is SGHTA and CDR2 FQGNSA. This CDR3 contains 14 residues. Trimming left V 1 base short and J 3 bases short, with 8 bases between. CDR3 coding DNA: TGTGCCAGCAGCTTAGTTGGGCGTACAGATACGCAGTATTTT. This sequence encodes CASSLVGRTDTQYF.

This rearrangement joins TRBV27 to TRBJ2-1; D remains ambiguous. The CDR3 runs 17 residues. Trimming took off 2 bases at V and 4 bases at J, with 18 bases between the two ends. Germline-derived CDR1 and CDR2 are MNHEY and SMNVEV (reference sequence). The CDR3: CASSLNPWNPEYNEQFF. CDR3 coding DNA: TGTGCCAGCAGTTTAAATCCGTGGAACCCAGAATACAATGAGCAGTTCTTC.

V and J are TRBV5-1 and TRBJ1-6; 10 bases are shared with TRBD1. Germline V gene lookup returns CDR1 SGHRS and CDR2 YFSETQ. The CDR3 length is 17 residues. The trim removed 4 bases at V and 8 bases at J, leaving 12 bases unmatched. Written as DNA, the CDR3 is TGCGCCAGCAGCAGTAAGACAGGGGGCGCGGTGGATTCACCCCTCCACTTT. Its translation: CASSSKTGGAVDSPLHF.

This clone was recorded once. The chain carries TRBV9 and TRBJ1-1, with D hard to call. The CDR3 is 13 residues long. Per the germline V gene, CDR1 is SGDLS and CDR2 is YYNGEE. Trimming stripped 0 bases from V and 4 bases from J, with 7 bases between. The chain's CDR3 is CASSVAMSTEAFF. For the CDR3, the DNA is TGTGCCAGCAGCGTAGCCATGTCCACTGAAGCTTTCTTT.

The rearrangement links TRBV15 to TRBJ1-4; no clear D gene. Trimming pared 0 bases from V and 4 bases from J, leaving 9 bases between. Germline V gene lookup returns CDR1 LNHNV and CDR2 YYDKDF (reference sequence). The CDR3 has 15 amino acids. The CDR3 sequence: CATSRDGLGNEKLFF. In DNA form, the CDR3 reads TGTGCCACCAGCAGAGATGGGTTAGGTAATGAAAAACTGTTTTTT.

This clone came up a few times. The CDR3 region has the DNA TGTGCCTGGAGTGTGGGCGGCAGGGTAAACGAGCAGTACTTC. Amino acid sequence: CAWSVGGRVNEQYF. The V and J genes are TRBV30 and TRBJ2-7, with a tentative D call TRBD1 (5 bases). Germline loops: CDR1 GTSNPN, CDR2 SVGIG (reference sequence). CDR3 length: 14 amino acids. Between the trimmed V and J ends, which lost 0 bases and 5 bases, there was a span of 14 bases.

This sequence joins TRBV18 and TRBJ1-3; D unclear. Trimming pared 0 bases from V and 1 base from J, leaving 7 bases between. The CDR3 is 15 residues long. Germline values: CDR1 KGHSH, CDR2 LQKENI. CDR3 DNA sequence: TGTGCCAGCTCACCACCGTTCGCTTCTGGAAACACCATATATTTT. This encodes CASSPPFASGNTIYF.

The chain is built from TRBV5-6 and TRBJ2-3, with TRBD2 as a possible D gene (6 bases). CDR1 and CDR2 (germline): SGHDT, YYEEEE. Trimming shortened V by 4 bases and J by 8 bases, and 23 bases separated the two germline ends. The CDR3 is 16 residues long. The CDR3 coding sequence is TGTGCCAGCAGCCTCTCCGGGACTTCCTTTCGTCGTACGCAGTATTTT. Protein product: CASSLSGTSFRRTQYF. The full variable domain, with the rest looked up from reference TRBV5-6 and TRBJ2-3, is DAGVTQSPTHLIKTRGQQVTLRCSPKSGHDTVSWYQQALGQGPQFIFQYYEEEERQRGNFPDRFSGHQFPNYSSELNVNALLLGDSALYLCASSLSGTSFRRTQYFGPGTRLTVL.

The chain joins TRBV7-9 to TRBJ1-2; D possibly corresponds to TRBD1 (6 bases). With 5 bases removed from V and 8 bases from J, the gap between germline ends came to 21 bases. CDR3 length: 15 amino acids. The germline CDR1 and CDR2 sequences are SEHNR and FQNEAQ (reference sequence). Here the CDR3 reads CASSAQRQDLRGYTF. CDR3 nucleotide sequence: TGTGCCAGCAGCGCCCAACGACAGGATTTACGGGGCTACACCTTC.

The V and J genes are TRBV2 and TRBJ2-7; TRBD2 matches at 7 bases. CDR1 is SNHLY and CDR2 is FYNNEI in the germline V gene. This CDR3 is built from 13 residues. The trim removed 5 bases at V and 6 bases at J, leaving 7 bases unmatched. CDR3 nucleotide sequence: TGTGCCAGCAGTCTAGAAACTAGCGTCGAGCAGTACTTC. It specifies CASSLETSVEQYF.

V and J are TRBV9 and TRBJ2-2; D not certain. The V end lost 4 bases, the J end lost 5 bases, and 12 bases lay between the germline ends. Germline CDR1 and CDR2: SGDLS and YYNGEE. The CDR3 loop spans 14 amino acids. For the CDR3, the DNA is TGTGCCAGCAGCCGGATCACTGGTACCGGGGAGCTGTTTTTT. Translation gives CASSRITGTGELFF.

The rearrangement uses TRBV5-4 and TRBJ2-1; no clear D gene. The CDR3 loop spans 13 amino acids. Germline CDR1 reads SGHNT; CDR2 reads YYREEE (reference sequence). Deletions cut 4 bases from V and 7 bases from J, with 12 bases between. CDR3: CASSGIGGNEQFF. CDR3 DNA: TGTGCCAGCAGCGGGATAGGTGGGAATGAGCAGTTCTTC.

This clone appeared a single time. The chain employs TRBV10-3 and TRBJ2-1; D tentatively reads TRBD1 or TRBD2 (6 bases each). V lost 2 bases, J lost 5 bases, and 16 bases lay in between. The CDR3 runs 16 residues. Germline V gives CDR1 ENHRY, CDR2 SYGVKD. This chain's CDR3 is CAISEKGGTANNEQFF. CDR3 in DNA: TGTGCCATCAGTGAGAAGGGGGGCACCGCGAACAATGAGCAGTTCTTC.

V gene TRBV20-1 combines with J gene TRBJ1-2; 7 bases line up with TRBD1. The CDR3 totals 11 residues. Germline CDR1 is DFQATT and CDR2 is SNEGSKA (reference sequence). The CDR3 sequence: CSRDSRYGYTF. The CDR3 bases are TGCAGCCGGGACAGTCGCTATGGCTACACCTTC.

The rearrangement joins TRBV14 to TRBJ1-6, with D unresolved. Trimming shortened V by 2 bases and J by 6 bases, and 11 bases separated the two germline ends. The germline CDR1 and CDR2 sequences are SGHDN and FVKESK. This CDR3 is built from 15 residues. The CDR3 coding sequence is TGTGCCAGCAGCCAAACCCTCCTGGCTAATTCACCCCTCCACTTT. Translated, it gives CASSQTLLANSPLHF. Drawing the rest from reference TRBV14 and TRBJ1-6, the complete variable domain is EAGVTQFPSHSVIEKGQTVTLRCDPISGHDNLYWYRRVMGKEIKFLLHFVKESKQDESGMPNNRFLAERTGGTYSTLKVQPAELEDSGVYFCASSQTLLANSPLHFGNGTRLTVT.

The chain employs TRBV27 and TRBJ2-7; perhaps TRBD1 as D (5 bases). Trimming pared 2 bases from V and 12 bases from J, leaving 11 bases between. The CDR3 has 11 amino acids. Per the germline V gene, CDR1 is MNHEY and CDR2 is SMNVEV (reference sequence). CDR3 sequence reads: CASSLMGHLYF. Here the CDR3 DNA reads TGTGCCAGCAGTTTAATGGGGCATCTGTACTTC.

The gene calls are TRBV2 and TRBJ1-3; a possible D gene is TRBD1 (5 bases). CDR1 and CDR2 from the germline V gene are SNHLY and FYNNEI. The CDR3 sequence is 14 residues long. V lost 6 bases to trimming and J lost 0 bases, with 9 bases between them. The DNA of the CDR3 is TGTGCCAGCAGCAAGACAGACTCTGGAAACACCATATATTTT. Translation gives CASSKTDSGNTIYF.

This chain joins TRBV6-2 or TRBV6-3 and TRBJ1-1, with D unclear. CDR1 is MNHEY and CDR2 is SVGEGT in the germline V gene. V lost 2 bases and J 0 bases, leaving 13 bases between the germline ends. The CDR3 totals 16 residues. CDR3 sequence reads: CASSYSYKIMNTEAFF. CDR3 nucleotide sequence: TGTGCCAGCAGTTACAGTTACAAAATTATGAACACTGAAGCTTTCTTT.